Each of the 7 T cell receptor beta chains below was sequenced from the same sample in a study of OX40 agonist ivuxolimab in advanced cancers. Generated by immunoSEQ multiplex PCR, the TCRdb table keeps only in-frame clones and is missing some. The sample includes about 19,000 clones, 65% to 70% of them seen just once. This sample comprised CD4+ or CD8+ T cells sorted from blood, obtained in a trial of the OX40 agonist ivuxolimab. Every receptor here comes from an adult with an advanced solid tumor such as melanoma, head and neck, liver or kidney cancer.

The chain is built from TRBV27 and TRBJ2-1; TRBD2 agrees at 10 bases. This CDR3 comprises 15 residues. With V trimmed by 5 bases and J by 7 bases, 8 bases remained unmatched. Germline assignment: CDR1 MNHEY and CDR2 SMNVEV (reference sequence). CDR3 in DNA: TGTGCCAGCAGTCCACTAGCGGGATTGATGAATGAGCAGTTCTTC. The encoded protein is CASSPLAGLMNEQFF.

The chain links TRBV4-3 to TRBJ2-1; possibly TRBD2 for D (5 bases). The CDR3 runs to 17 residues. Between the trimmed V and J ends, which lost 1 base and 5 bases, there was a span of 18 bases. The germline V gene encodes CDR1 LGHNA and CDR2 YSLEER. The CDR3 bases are TGCGCCAGCAGCCAAGTTTTACGAGGGTTTTCCGACAATGAGCAGTTCTTC. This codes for CASSQVLRGFSDNEQFF.

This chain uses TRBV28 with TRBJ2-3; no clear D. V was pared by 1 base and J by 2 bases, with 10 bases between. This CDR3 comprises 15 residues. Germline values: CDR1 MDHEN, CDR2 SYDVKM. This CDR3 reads CASSLYAGPTDTQYF. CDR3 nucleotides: TGTGCCAGCAGTTTATACGCCGGCCCCACAGATACGCAGTATTTT.

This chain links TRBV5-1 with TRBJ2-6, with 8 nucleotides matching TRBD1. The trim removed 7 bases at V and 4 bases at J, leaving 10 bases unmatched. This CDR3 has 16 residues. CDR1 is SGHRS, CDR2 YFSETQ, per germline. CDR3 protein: CASSDRERSGANVLTF. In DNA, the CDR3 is TGCGCCAGCTCGGACAGGGAAAGGTCAGGGGCCAACGTCCTGACTTTC.

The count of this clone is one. The DNA for the CDR3 is TGTGCCAGCAGCGTAGAAAACGGCGCGGGAGGGGAGACCCAGTACTTC. It encodes CASSVENGAGGETQYF. V gene TRBV9 combines with J gene TRBJ2-5, with 9 positions matching TRBD2. The CDR3 loop spans 16 amino acids. Germline CDR1 and CDR2: SGDLS and YYNGEE. V was pared by 0 bases and J by 5 bases, with 8 bases of the junction left unmatched.

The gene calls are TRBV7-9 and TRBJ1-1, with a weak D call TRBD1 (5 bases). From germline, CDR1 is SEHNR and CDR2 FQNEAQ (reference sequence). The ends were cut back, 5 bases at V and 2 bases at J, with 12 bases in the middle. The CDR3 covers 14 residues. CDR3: CASSLTGSNTEAFF. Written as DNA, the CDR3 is TGTGCCAGCAGCCTCACAGGTTCAAACACTGAAGCTTTCTTT.

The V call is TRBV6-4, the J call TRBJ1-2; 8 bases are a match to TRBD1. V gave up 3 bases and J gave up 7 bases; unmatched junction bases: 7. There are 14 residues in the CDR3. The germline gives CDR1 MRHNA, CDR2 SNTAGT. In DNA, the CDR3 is TGTGCCAGCAGTGAGGGACAGGACTATGCTGGCTACACCTTC. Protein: CASSEGQDYAGYTF.